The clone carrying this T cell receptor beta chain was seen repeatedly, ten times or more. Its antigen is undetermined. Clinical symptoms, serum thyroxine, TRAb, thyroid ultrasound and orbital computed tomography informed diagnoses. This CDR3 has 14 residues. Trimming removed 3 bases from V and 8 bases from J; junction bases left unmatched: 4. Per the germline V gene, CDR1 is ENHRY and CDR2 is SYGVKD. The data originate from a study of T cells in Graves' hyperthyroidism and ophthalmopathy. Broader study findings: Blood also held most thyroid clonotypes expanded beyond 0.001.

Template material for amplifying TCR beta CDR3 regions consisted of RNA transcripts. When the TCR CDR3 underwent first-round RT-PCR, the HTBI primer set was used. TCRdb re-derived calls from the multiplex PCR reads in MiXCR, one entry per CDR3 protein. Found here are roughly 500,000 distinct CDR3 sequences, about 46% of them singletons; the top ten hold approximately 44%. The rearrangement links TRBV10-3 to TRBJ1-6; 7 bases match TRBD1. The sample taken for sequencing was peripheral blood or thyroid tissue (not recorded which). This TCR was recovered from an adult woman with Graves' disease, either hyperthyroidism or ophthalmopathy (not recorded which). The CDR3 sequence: CAISEDRAYSPLHF. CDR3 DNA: TGTGCCATCAGTGAAGACAGGGCCTATTCACCCCTCCACTTT.